This TCR beta chain stems from a study of spatial heterogeneity in lung cancer. This clonotype showed up many times. TCRdb used MiXCR to reprocess the 5' RACE reads, holding one entry per CDR3 protein. The sample carries some 7,200 distinct CDR3 sequences, 9% to 10% recorded once. The time point: sample taken at primary tumor resection. The donor population consisted of some 72 patients with untreated, early-stage non-small cell lung cancer. The sequence derives from a male donor with early-stage non-small cell lung cancer. The sample was normal lung tissue next to the tumor, taken at surgery.

The CDR3 is CASSDPGISGANVLTF. Written as DNA, the CDR3 is TGTGCCAGCAGTGACCCAGGCATCTCTGGGGCCAACGTCCTGACTTTC. The chain is built from TRBV6-1 and TRBJ2-6; D gene unclear. Deletions cut 3 bases from V and 0 bases from J, with 9 bases between. This CDR3 has 16 residues. CDR1 is MNHNS and CDR2 is SASEGT in the germline V gene.